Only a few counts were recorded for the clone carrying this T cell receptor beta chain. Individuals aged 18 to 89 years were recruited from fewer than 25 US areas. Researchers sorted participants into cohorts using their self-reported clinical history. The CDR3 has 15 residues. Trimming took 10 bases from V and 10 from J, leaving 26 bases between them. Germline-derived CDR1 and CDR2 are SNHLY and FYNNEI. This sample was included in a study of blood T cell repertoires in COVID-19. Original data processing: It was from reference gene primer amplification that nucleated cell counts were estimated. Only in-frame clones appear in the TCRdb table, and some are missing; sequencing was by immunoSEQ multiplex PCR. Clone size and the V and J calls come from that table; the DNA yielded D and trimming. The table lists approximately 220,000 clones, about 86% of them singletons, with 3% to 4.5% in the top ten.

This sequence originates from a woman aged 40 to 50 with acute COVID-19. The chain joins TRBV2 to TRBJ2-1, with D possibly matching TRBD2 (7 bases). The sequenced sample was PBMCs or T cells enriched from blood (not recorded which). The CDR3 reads CAIGGLAEKKREQFF. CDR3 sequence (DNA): TGTGCCATCGGGGGGCTAGCGGAGAAAAAGCGAGAGCAGTTCTTC.